This record looks at one T cell receptor beta chain sequence and its context. TCRdb's table, derived via immunoSEQ multiplex PCR, lists solely in-frame clones and lacks some. The sample holds roughly 95,000 clones; almost 90% are singletons and the top ten take 14%. CDR1 MNHEY and CDR2 SVGAGI come from the germline V gene. The CDR3 is 15 amino acids. The V end was cut by 7 bases, the J end by 3 bases, with 18 bases between. This sample was included in a study of control samples from healthy donors and cancer patients. Sequencing was performed on blood. The rearrangement links TRBV6-5 to TRBJ1-1, with D perhaps matching TRBD1 (6 bases). This TCR came from a man in his thirties or forties in good health. CDR3 in amino acids: CASTWGGAGYTEAFF. For the CDR3, the DNA is TGTGCCAGCACCTGGGGGGGGGCGGGTTACACTGAAGCTTTCTTT.